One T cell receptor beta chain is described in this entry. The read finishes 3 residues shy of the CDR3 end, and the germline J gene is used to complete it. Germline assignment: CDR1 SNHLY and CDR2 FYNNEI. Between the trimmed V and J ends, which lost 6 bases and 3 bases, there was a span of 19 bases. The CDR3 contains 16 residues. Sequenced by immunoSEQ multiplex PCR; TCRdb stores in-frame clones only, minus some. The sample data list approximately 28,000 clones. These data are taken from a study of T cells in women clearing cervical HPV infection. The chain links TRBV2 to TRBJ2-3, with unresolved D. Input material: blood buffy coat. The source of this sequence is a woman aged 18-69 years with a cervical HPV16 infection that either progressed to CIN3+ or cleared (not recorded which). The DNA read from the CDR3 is TGTGCCAGCAGGGCGACGGTGTTTGAAGGGACAGATACG. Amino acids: CASRATVFEGTDT. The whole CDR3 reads CASRATVFEGTDTQYF.